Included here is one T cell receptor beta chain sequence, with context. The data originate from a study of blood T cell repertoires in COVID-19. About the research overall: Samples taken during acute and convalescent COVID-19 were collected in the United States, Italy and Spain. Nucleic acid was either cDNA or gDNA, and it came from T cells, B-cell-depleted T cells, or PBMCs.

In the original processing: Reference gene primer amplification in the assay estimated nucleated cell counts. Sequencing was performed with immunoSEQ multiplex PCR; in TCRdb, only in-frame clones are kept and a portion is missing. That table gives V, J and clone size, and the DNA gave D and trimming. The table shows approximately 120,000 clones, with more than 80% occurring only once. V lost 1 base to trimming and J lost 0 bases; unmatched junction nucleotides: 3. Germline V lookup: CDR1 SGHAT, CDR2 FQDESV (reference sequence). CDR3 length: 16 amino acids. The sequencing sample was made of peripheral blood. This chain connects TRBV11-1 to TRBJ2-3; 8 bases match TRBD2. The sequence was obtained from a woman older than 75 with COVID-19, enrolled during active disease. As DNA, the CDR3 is TGTGCCAGCAGCTTAGAGGCTAGCGGGAGCACAGATACGCAGTATTTT. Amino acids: CASSLEASGSTDTQYF.